This entry describes one T cell receptor (beta chain). This sample stems from a study of shared T cell receptors in the human thymus. TCRdb keeps only in-frame clones here, not all; method: immunoSEQ multiplex PCR. The sample carries 600,000 to 900,000 clones, roughly 85% recorded once. These sequences were also reported in another study, on human thymus T cells. As reported in that work: Resections obtained during corrective heart surgery supplied the thymus tissue. Biased V and J segment usage appeared in thymus and peripheral blood. Related reports documented highly overlapping thymic repertoires among unrelated individuals.

Material: thymocytes. This clonotype was sampled from a girl younger than two with a congenital heart defect.

The CDR3 DNA follows: TGTGCCAGCGGAGGGAACTCGGAGTACGAGCAGTACTTC. Its protein is CASGGNSEYEQYF. The genes are TRBV27 and TRBJ2-7; D might be TRBD2 (6 bases). This CDR3 has 13 residues. Between the trimmed V and J ends, which lost 8 bases and 4 bases, there was a span of 15 bases. Germline CDR1 reads MNHEY; CDR2 reads SMNVEV (reference sequence).